These T cell receptor beta chains were read from a single sample in a study of blood T cells in healthy people across ages. From the 5' RACE reads, TCRdb called clonotypes with MiXCR, one entry per CDR3 protein. The repertoire holds 700,000 to 800,000 distinct CDR3 sequences, with about 42% as singletons. Specimen: blood. Receptors were obtained from a woman aged 55-69 years in good health. Each CDR3 is given without its conserved first and last residue.

V gene,J gene,CDR3 protein
TRBV28,TRBJ2-7,ASSSPSRDPYEQY
TRBV5-5,TRBJ1-5,ASSWGQTYSNQPQH
TRBV6-2/TRBV6-3,TRBJ2-4,ASSYAASGSSHERY
TRBV5-1,TRBJ2-5,ASSLVGGGAIQETQY
TRBV20-1,TRBJ1-1,SARALRQTVLNTEAF
TRBV15,TRBJ2-1,ATHEGESTYNEQF
TRBV11-3,TRBJ2-1,ASSVVAGGEQF
TRBV30,TRBJ2-1,AWSRGYNEQF
TRBV12-3/TRBV12-4,TRBJ1-1,ASSLAGEGGTEAF
TRBV20-1,TRBJ2-5,SARVADHQETQY
TRBV29-1,TRBJ2-2,SVEQATTNTGELF
TRBV6-2/TRBV6-3,TRBJ2-7,ASRSQGASSYEQY
TRBV5-5,TRBJ2-5,ASSPRGTPQETQY
TRBV7-2,TRBJ1-2,ASSPGQPIPTYGYT
TRBV5-5,TRBJ2-3,ASSPTSGGTDAQY
TRBV5-1,TRBJ2-3,ASSWRLSTDTQY
TRBV12-3/TRBV12-4,TRBJ2-7,ASSRQAYYEQY
TRBV19,-,ASSIRGRGSKTQY
TRBV21-1,TRBJ2-7,ASSKVAGEAYEQY
TRBV20-1,TRBJ2-4,SARVGSVAKNIQY
TRBV20-1,TRBJ1-5,SARGTSGGRQPQH
TRBV2,TRBJ2-1,ASSEQDRTGEQF
TRBV12-3/TRBV12-4,TRBJ2-6,ASTTRPSGANVLT
TRBV20-1,TRBJ2-7,SARGASGREHEQY
TRBV12-3/TRBV12-4,TRBJ1-1,AGSSQGSSTEAF
TRBV20-1,TRBJ2-7,SARDQARSAYEQY
TRBV7-2,TRBJ2-1,ASSLEGLAGVMQF
TRBV10-3,TRBJ1-5,AITDESGQPQH
TRBV28,TRBJ2-5,ASSLPGRGNVRETQY
TRBV7-6,TRBJ1-2,ASSLAGTHVNYGYT
TRBV12-3/TRBV12-4,TRBJ1-5,ASSSTGQPQH
TRBV7-2,TRBJ2-7,ASSAEGASEQY